This T cell receptor (beta chain) was recorded in a study of T cell repertoires in cytomegalovirus infection. Study details: CMV epitopes that were recently identified and HLA-C-restricted were used alongside well-studied HLA-B-restricted ones.

On this clonotype: The antigen is not known.

The CDR3 is made up of 15 amino acids. CDR1 is ENHRY, CDR2 SYGVKD, per germline. V lost 7 bases to trimming and J lost 0 bases, with 14 bases between them. MiXCR, run by TCRdb on the reads, gives a single entry per CDR3 protein. This sample yields around 750,000 distinct CDR3 sequences, of which roughly 33% are seen a single time; around 11% belongs to the top ten. Study-level points and caveats: Summed public TCR beta family frequency identified CMV carriers bearing the relevant HLA. What dominated the ex vivo response were HLA-C-restricted CMV-specific TCR beta clonotypes.

The receptor's source is a human donor in good health (CMV status not recorded). Some clones in this sample may be carry-over from other donors' samples. The chain has TRBV10-3 and TRBJ2-3; D not certain. The sequencing here drew on cultured CD8+ T cells from PBMCs, taken from culture after CMV antigen stimulation. The CDR3: CAITSPDRSTDTQYF. CDR3 in DNA: TGTGCCATCACCTCCCCCGATCGTAGCACAGATACGCAGTATTTT.